Below are 30 T cell receptor beta chains sequenced from a single sample in a study of OX40 agonist ivuxolimab in advanced cancers. The repertoire was sequenced with immunoSEQ multiplex PCR; TCRdb's copy has only in-frame clones and lacks some. The sample includes roughly 52,000 clones, roughly 86% seen only once; the top ten take 1.2%. This specimen consisted of CD4+ or CD8+ T cells sorted from blood, obtained in a trial of the OX40 agonist ivuxolimab. These receptor sequences come from an adult with an advanced solid tumor such as melanoma, head and neck, liver or kidney cancer.

The CDR3 is CASSLGGQGGGEQYF. The CDR3 DNA reads as TGCGCCAGCAGCTTGGGGGGACAGGGTGGTGGGGAGCAGTACTTC. This chain uses TRBV5-1 with TRBJ2-7; the match to TRBD1 covers 9 bases. Losses at the gene ends were 0 bases for V and 7 bases for J; bases not matched to a gene: 8. CDR1 and CDR2 (germline): SGHRS, YFSETQ. This CDR3 has 15 amino acids.

Only one count was recorded for this clone. This chain joins TRBV5-1 and TRBJ1-2, with unresolved D. Germline V lookup: CDR1 SGHRS, CDR2 YFSETQ. V was cut by 1 base and J by 8 bases, with 12 bases left in between. CDR3 size: 13 residues. This chain's CDR3 is CASSLIVRGGYTF. CDR3 sequence (DNA): TGCGCCAGCAGCTTGATTGTACGAGGCGGCTACACCTTC.

This clone was recorded a few times. The chain combines TRBV6-1 with TRBJ2-7; D is tentatively TRBD1 or TRBD2 (5 bases each). CDR1 and CDR2 (germline): MNHNS, SASEGT. V lost 7 bases and J lost 3, with 16 bases in between. This CDR3 is 14 amino acids long. The CDR3 DNA reads TGTGCCAGCACTTTTGGGGACGGGGACTACGAGCAGTACTTC. Amino acid sequence: CASTFGDGDYEQYF.

The chain combines TRBV19 with TRBJ2-6, with D unclear. V gave up 4 bases and J gave up 2 bases, with 9 bases separating them. The CDR3 is made up of 15 amino acids. Germline CDR1 and CDR2: LNHDA and SQIVND (reference sequence). The CDR3 sequence: CASSRATAGANVLTF. The CDR3, as DNA: TGTGCCAGTAGTAGGGCGACTGCTGGGGCCAACGTCCTGACTTTC.

The V gene is TRBV23-1, the J gene TRBJ2-5, with 7 bases fitting TRBD1. TRBV23-1 is sorted into the ORF group, with uncertain function. The CDR3 contains 12 residues. The J segment lost 5 bases and the V segment lost 6 bases, leaving 3 bases of the junction unmatched. For the CDR3, the DNA is TGCGCCAGCAGAGGGGGCCTGGAGACCCAGTACTTC. Its translation: CASRGGLETQYF.

Only a few counts were recorded for this clone. V usage is TRBV28 and J usage is TRBJ2-2; the match to TRBD2 covers 9 bases. This CDR3 is built from 18 residues. From germline, CDR1 is MDHEN and CDR2 SYDVKM. V dropped 5 bases and J dropped 3; count of bases not matched to a gene: 13. The DNA of the CDR3 is TGTGCCAGCAGTCCCACCCATAGCGGGAGATTCGACACCGGGGAGCTGTTTTTT. Amino acids: CASSPTHSGRFDTGELFF.

The rearrangement uses TRBV4-3 and TRBJ2-3; 10 bases align to TRBD1. The ends lost 4 bases at V and 2 bases at J; junction bases unmatched: 6. CDR3 length equals 16 residues. The V gene's germline CDR1 is LGHNA and CDR2 YSLEER. The CDR3 sequence is CASSRGQGDATDTQYF. CDR3 bases: TGCGCCAGCAGCCGTGGACAGGGGGATGCCACAGATACGCAGTATTTT.

The rearrangement links TRBV9 to TRBJ2-3; a weak D match, TRBD2 (7 bases). Per germline, CDR1 SGDLS and CDR2 YYNGEE. The germline V and J ends were trimmed by 3 bases and 3 bases, with 17 bases remaining between them. CDR3 length: 16 amino acids. The chain's CDR3 is CASSAGAGVGTDTQYF. The CDR3, as DNA: TGTGCCAGCAGCGCGGGGGCGGGAGTCGGTACAGATACGCAGTATTTT.

There are a few counts of this clone. The chain links TRBV7-9 to TRBJ2-7; D is unclear. The germline V gene has CDR1 SEHNR and CDR2 FQNEAQ (reference sequence). The CDR3 runs to 11 residues. Trimming took 4 bases from V and 4 from J, leaving 5 bases between them. The CDR3 nucleotides are TGTGCCAGCAGCTCAGCTTACGAGCAGTACTTC. It is translated as CASSSAYEQYF.

This chain uses TRBV6-1 with TRBJ1-4; no firm D call. CDR3 length: 14 residues. Trimming cost V 5 bases and J 5 bases, with 12 bases left between them. Germline loops: CDR1 MNHNS, CDR2 SASEGT. CDR3 sequence reads: CASSLNRLNEKLFF. Here the CDR3 DNA reads TGTGCCAGCAGTCTCAATCGACTAAATGAAAAACTGTTTTTT.

The rearrangement uses TRBV5-5 and TRBJ2-1, with 7 bases fitting TRBD2. CDR1 and CDR2 (germline): SGHKS, YYEKEE (reference sequence). The CDR3 has 20 residues. Trimming removed 4 bases from V and 5 bases from J; junction bases left unmatched: 24. CDR3 amino acids: CASSPPEGMSGVDTNNEQFF. In DNA form, the CDR3 reads TGTGCCAGCAGCCCCCCAGAGGGTATGAGCGGGGTCGACACCAACAATGAGCAGTTCTTC.

V gene TRBV5-1 combines with J gene TRBJ2-1; no firm D call. Germline V gene data show CDR1 as SGHRS and CDR2 as YFSETQ. Trimming pared 3 bases from V and 10 bases from J, leaving 14 bases between. The length of the CDR3 is 13 residues. CDR3 DNA sequence: TGCGCCAGCAGCTCCGACTCGCCTCTGGAGCAGTTCTTC. It translates to CASSSDSPLEQFF.

Comments on this clone: Other DNA sequences in this sample translate to the same CDR3. The chain combines TRBV29-1 with TRBJ2-3, with TRBD2 identical over 13 bases. The CDR3 runs to 16 residues. Germline V gives CDR1 SQVTM, CDR2 ANQGSEA. The V gene end was trimmed by 4 bases and the J gene end by 4 bases; junction bases not matched to a gene: 8. The CDR3 protein is CSVGTSGRVPADTQYF. The CDR3 DNA sequence: TGCAGCGTTGGGACTAGCGGGAGAGTACCGGCAGATACGCAGTATTTT.

This chain links TRBV7-9 with TRBJ2-2; 12 bases align to TRBD2. The germline gives CDR1 SEHNR, CDR2 FQNEAQ (reference sequence). The ends lost 3 bases at V and 3 bases at J; junction bases unmatched: 2. The CDR3 length is 16 residues. CDR3 nucleotides: TGTGCCAGCAGCTTCCGACTAGCGGGAGACACCGGGGAGCTGTTTTTT. Its translation: CASSFRLAGDTGELFF.

This clone was picked up a small number of times. The chain is built from TRBV5-1 and TRBJ2-5, with D uncertain. CDR3 size: 14 residues. The germline V and J ends were trimmed by 0 bases and 2 bases, with 8 bases remaining between them. Looked up from germline, CDR1 is SGHRS and CDR2 is YFSETQ. The DNA for the CDR3 is TGCGCCAGCAGCTTGGCGGCGGAACAAGAGACCCAGTACTTC. It specifies CASSLAAEQETQYF.

There are a few counts of this clone. The gene calls are TRBV7-2 and TRBJ1-2; D not resolved. Germline CDR1 and CDR2: SGHTA and FQGNSA. Trimming removed 4 bases from V and 6 bases from J, with 15 bases in between. This CDR3 is 14 amino acids long. The chain's CDR3 is CASSSGMGGHGYTF. Here the CDR3 DNA reads TGTGCCAGCAGCTCGGGTATGGGAGGCCATGGCTACACCTTC.

The rearrangement joins TRBV5-1 to TRBJ1-1, with 8 bases lining up with TRBD1. Trimming took 4 bases from V and 4 from J; bases not matched to a gene: 9. Germline assignment: CDR1 SGHRS and CDR2 YFSETQ. CDR3 size: 15 residues. This chain's CDR3 is CASSAGGEEGTEAFF. The CDR3 DNA follows: TGCGCCAGCAGCGCAGGGGGCGAGGAGGGCACTGAAGCTTTCTTT.

The chain joins TRBV10-3 to TRBJ2-2, with D unresolved. V lost 0 bases and J lost 1, with 9 bases in between. Germline CDR1 and CDR2: ENHRY and SYGVKD. CDR3 length: 16 residues. CDR3 protein: CAISESIMVNTGELFF. The CDR3 nucleotides read TGTGCCATCAGTGAGTCGATTATGGTGAACACCGGGGAGCTGTTTTTT.

The rearrangement joins TRBV10-3 to TRBJ1-4; tentative D call: TRBD1 (5 bases). Deletions cut 11 bases from V and 6 bases from J, with 19 bases between. Germline V gives CDR1 ENHRY, CDR2 SYGVKD. This CDR3 region has 14 residues. CDR3 sequence reads: CASKRGQGDEKLFF. As DNA, the CDR3 is TGTGCCTCAAAAAGGGGCCAGGGAGATGAAAAACTGTTTTTT.

The rearrangement links TRBV2 to TRBJ2-5; TRBD2 is a possible D gene (5 bases). Trimming left V 7 bases short and J 2 bases short, with 11 bases between. CDR1 SNHLY and CDR2 FYNNEI come from the germline V gene. The length of the CDR3 is 13 residues. CDR3 sequence reads: CASTASRQETQYF. The DNA for the CDR3 is TGTGCCAGCACCGCTAGCAGACAAGAGACCCAGTACTTC. Complete variable domain (other parts from reference TRBV2 and TRBJ2-5): EPEVTQTPSHQVTQMGQEVILRCVPISNHLYFYWYRQILGQKVEFLVSFYNNEISEKSEIFDDQFSVERPDGSNFTLKIRSTKLEDSAMYFCASTASRQETQYFGPGTRLLVL.

This chain connects TRBV6-5 to TRBJ1-3, with TRBD1 identical over 8 bases. The CDR3 sequence is 16 residues long. Germline V lookup: CDR1 MNHEY, CDR2 SVGAGI. V lost 4 bases, J lost 2 bases, and 7 bases stayed unmatched. The DNA of the CDR3 is TGTGCCAGCAGTTCTGCTACAGGGGGACCTGGAAACACCATATATTTT. It specifies CASSSATGGPGNTIYF.

The chain has TRBV28 and TRBJ2-3; D remains unclear. Trimming shortened V by 6 bases and J by 0 bases, and 10 bases separated the two germline ends. Germline CDR1 MDHEN, CDR2 SYDVKM. CDR3 length: 14 amino acids. CDR3 region: CASSPLLSTDTQYF. The CDR3 nucleotides are TGTGCCAGCAGCCCCCTACTTAGCACAGATACGCAGTATTTT. Using reference TRBV28 and TRBJ2-3 for the parts outside the CDR3, the full variable domain is DVKVTQSSRYLVKRTGEKVFLECVQDMDHENMFWYRQDPGLGLRLIYFSYDVKMKEKGDIPEGYSVSREKKERFSLILESASTNQTSMYLCASSPLLSTDTQYFGPGTRLTVL.

The J gene is TRBJ2-5, the V gene TRBV6-1; D is ambiguous. Between the trimmed V and J ends, which lost 5 bases and 0 bases, there was a span of 7 bases. This CDR3 has 13 amino acids. CDR1 MNHNS and CDR2 SASEGT come from the germline V gene. CDR3 residues: CASSSSYQETQYF. The CDR3 coding sequence is TGTGCCAGCAGTAGCAGTTACCAAGAGACCCAGTACTTC.

The chain uses TRBV4-3 and TRBJ1-3; D remains unclear. The CDR3 length is 18 residues. Trimming took off 0 bases at V and 0 bases at J, with 15 bases between the two ends. From germline, CDR1 is LGHNA and CDR2 YSLEER. For the CDR3, the DNA is TGCGCCAGCAGCCAAGATGGCTTTCTGCAGAGCTCTGGAAACACCATATATTTT. Translated, it gives CASSQDGFLQSSGNTIYF.

The rearrangement uses TRBV5-4 and TRBJ1-1; D gene ambiguous. Germline CDR1 reads SGHNT; CDR2 reads YYREEE (reference sequence). The length of the CDR3 is 14 residues. V was cut by 6 bases and J by 1 base, with 13 bases left in between. The CDR3 DNA sequence: TGTGCCAGCAACCTCAGAGGCGCGAACACTGAAGCTTTCTTT. Translating gives CASNLRGANTEAFF.

This chain uses TRBV11-2 with TRBJ2-7; 13 bases match TRBD2. CDR3 length equals 16 residues. V shed 2 bases and J 2 bases; nucleotides not matched to a gene: 3. Per germline, CDR1 SGHAT and CDR2 FQNNGV. The CDR3 region is CASSLQTSGRAYEQYF. CDR3 coding DNA: TGTGCCAGCAGCTTACAAACTAGCGGGAGGGCCTACGAGCAGTACTTC. The whole variable domain, remainder taken from reference TRBV11-2 and TRBJ2-7, is EAGVAQSPRYKIIEKRQSVAFWCNPISGHATLYWYQQILGQGPKLLIQFQNNGVVDDSQLPKDRFSAERLKGVDSTLKIQPAKLEDSAVYLCASSLQTSGRAYEQYFGPGTRLTVT.

This clone was observed a few times. The V call is TRBV6-1, the J call TRBJ2-7, with no clear D. CDR3 size: 12 residues. V was cut by 2 bases and J by 2 bases, with 4 bases left in between. In germline, CDR1 is MNHNS, CDR2 SASEGT. In DNA form, the CDR3 reads TGTGCCAGCAGTGAATGGGCCTACGAGCAGTACTTC. Translation: CASSEWAYEQYF.

J is TRBJ2-2 and V is TRBV7-9, with 10 bases matching TRBD2. Looked up from germline, CDR1 is SEHNR and CDR2 is FQNEAQ (reference sequence). This CDR3 spans 19 amino acids. V lost 0 bases, J lost 7 bases, and 14 bases stayed unmatched. In nucleotides, the CDR3 is TGTGCCAGCAGCTTAGCGGGCTGGGCTAGCGGGAGCATGAACGGGGAGCTGTTTTTT. Residues: CASSLAGWASGSMNGELFF.

The V call is TRBV15, the J call TRBJ1-4; D is unresolved. Trimming removed 5 bases from V and 0 bases from J, with 10 bases in between. CDR1 LNHNV and CDR2 YYDKDF come from the germline V gene (reference sequence). This CDR3 contains 15 residues. The CDR3 protein is CATSGDSATNEKLFF. CDR3 DNA sequence: TGTGCCACCAGCGGTGACTCTGCAACTAATGAAAAACTGTTTTTT.

The V gene is TRBV5-4, the J gene TRBJ2-1, with TRBD1 matching 9 bases. This CDR3 is built from 14 residues. Germline CDR1 SGHNT, CDR2 YYREEE (reference sequence). Trimming at V came to 2 bases and at J to 7 bases, leaving 4 bases not matched to a gene. CDR3 loop: CASSLGTGSNEQFF. For the CDR3, the DNA is TGTGCCAGCAGCTTAGGGACAGGGTCAAATGAGCAGTTCTTC. Variable domain in full (rest from reference TRBV5-4 and TRBJ2-1): ETGVTQSPTHLIKTRGQQVTLRCSSQSGHNTVSWYQQALGQGPQFIFQYYREEENGRGNFPPRFSGLQFPNYSSELNVNALELDDSALYLCASSLGTGSNEQFFGPGTRLTVL.